This T cell receptor (beta chain) emerged from a study of OX40 agonist ivuxolimab in advanced cancers. The V segment lost 6 bases and the J segment 7 bases; nucleotides outside the gene matches: 7. This CDR3 has 15 amino acids. Germline V gives CDR1 MRHNA, CDR2 SNTAGT. The data were produced by immunoSEQ multiplex PCR, yet TCRdb's version contains in-frame clones alone and is incomplete. The table includes fewer than 95,000 clones, 91% detected once. This clonotype originated in an adult with an advanced solid tumor such as melanoma, head and neck, liver or kidney cancer. V is TRBV6-4 and J is TRBJ2-3, with 13 bases lining up with TRBD2. The sequencing used CD4+ or CD8+ T cells sorted from blood, collected in a trial of the OX40 agonist ivuxolimab. CDR3 bases: TGTGCCAGCAGCCTCGGGACTAGCGGGAAACATACGCAGTATTTT. It yields the protein CASSLGTSGKHTQYF.